The TCR beta chain under discussion was sequenced for a study of cytomegalovirus exposure and HLA in healthy donors. Study findings and constraints: The authors listed 180 or so TCR beta chains as cytomegalovirus-associated.

The PCR used 60 Vbeta and 13 Jbeta primers. Profiled with immunoSEQ multiplex PCR; TCRdb holds only in-frame clones, not every one. The table has some 200,000 clones, roughly 84% seen once; the top ten hold 0.2% to 0.3%. With regard to this clone: The antigen is undetermined.

This CDR3 contains 14 residues. V lost 1 base, J lost 1 base, and 7 bases lay in between. Germline CDR1 MNHEY, CDR2 SMNVEV (reference sequence). This rearrangement joins TRBV27 to TRBJ1-1, with D possibly matching TRBD1 (6 bases). This TCR came from a girl less than two years old in good health and CMV-seronegative. The sequenced sample consisted of PBMCs. CDR3 sequence (DNA): TGTGCCAGCAGTTTATTACAGGGGAACACTGAAGCTTTCTTT. It translates to CASSLLQGNTEAFF.